The 18 T cell receptor beta chains below were found in one sample sequenced in a study of T cells after yellow fever vaccination. TCRdb reprocessed the 5' RACE reads via MiXCR and lists one record per CDR3 protein. The sample includes 610,000 or so distinct CDR3 sequences, 9% to 15% of them seen just once. This specimen was PBMCs, taken on the day of the yellow fever booster vaccination. The receptors were sampled from a man younger than 40 who received the YFV17D yellow fever vaccine.

The genes are TRBV12-3 or TRBV12-4 and TRBJ2-6; D is perhaps TRBD1 or TRBD2 (5 bases each). Deletions cut 6 bases from V and 0 bases from J, with 15 bases between. The length of the CDR3 is 17 residues. The CDR3 is CASSKGELGSGANVLTF. The CDR3, as DNA: TGTGCCAGCAGCAAAGGGGAGTTGGGCTCTGGGGCCAACGTCCTGACTTTC.

J is TRBJ2-5 and V is TRBV5-1, with D possibly matching TRBD2 (6 bases). Germline CDR1 and CDR2: SGHRS and YFSETQ. V gave up 0 bases and J gave up 3 bases, with 18 bases separating them. This CDR3 has 17 amino acids. The CDR3 DNA is TGCGCCAGCAGCTTGGCCCTGGCGGGAAGGATGAAAGAGACCCAGTACTTC. This sequence encodes CASSLALAGRMKETQYF.

V gene TRBV4-3 combines with J gene TRBJ2-3; TRBD1 or TRBD2 may be the D gene (6 bases each). The CDR3 has 15 residues. CDR1 and CDR2 from the germline V gene are LGHNA and YSLEER. V was pared by 4 bases and J by 4 bases, with 15 bases between. The CDR3 nucleotides read TGCGCCAGCAGCCCCTGGGGTCGGGGGCCAGATACGCAGTATTTT. This codes for CASSPWGRGPDTQYF.

This clonotype was detected a few times. The chain combines TRBV12-3 or TRBV12-4 with TRBJ1-1, with TRBD1 matching over 9 bases. This CDR3 contains 16 residues. The J segment lost 4 bases and the V segment lost 5 bases, leaving 11 bases of the junction unmatched. This chain's CDR3 is CASSSPGQGLSTEAFF. DNA for the CDR3: TGTGCCAGCAGTAGCCCGGGACAGGGATTAAGCACTGAAGCTTTCTTT.

The table lists this clonotype with a few counts. The chain recombines TRBV24-1 with TRBJ2-3, with 7 bases identical to TRBD1. The CDR3 is made up of 13 amino acids. Trimming cost V 3 bases and J 9 bases; bases outside gene matches: 5. Per germline, CDR1 KGHDR and CDR2 SFDVKD. The chain's CDR3 is CATSDLTGATQYF. In nucleotides, the CDR3 is TGTGCCACCAGTGATCTCACAGGGGCCACGCAGTATTTT.

CDR3 residues: CSAGPGQGSRPQHF. In DNA form, the CDR3 reads TGCAGTGCTGGCCCGGGACAGGGCTCTCGGCCCCAGCATTTT. The J gene is TRBJ1-5, the V gene TRBV20-1; TRBD1 matches 9 bases. The germline V gene encodes CDR1 DFQATT and CDR2 SNEGSKA (reference sequence). Unmatched junction bases numbered 11, after V lost 5 bases and J lost 9 bases. This CDR3 is 14 amino acids long.

This chain links TRBV27 with TRBJ2-7; unclear D gene. Trimming cost V 1 base and J 9 bases, with 16 bases left between them. The CDR3 is made up of 14 amino acids. Germline CDR1 is MNHEY and CDR2 is SMNVEV (reference sequence). The CDR3 protein is CASSLLRGAVGQYF. As DNA, the CDR3 is TGTGCCAGCAGTTTATTGAGAGGCGCAGTTGGGCAGTACTTC.

The genes are TRBV7-6 and TRBJ2-5; 10 bases align to TRBD2. Germline V gene sequence: CDR1 SGHVS, CDR2 FNYEAQ. The ends lost 5 bases at V and 3 bases at J; junction bases unmatched: 12. The CDR3 contains 17 residues. Here the CDR3 DNA reads TGTGCCAGCAGCCGCGGAGTAGCGGGAGGCGGTAAAGAGACCCAGTACTTC. It encodes CASSRGVAGGGKETQYF. Using reference TRBV7-6 and TRBJ2-5 for the parts outside the CDR3, the full variable domain is GAGVSQSPRYKVTKRGQDVALRCDPISGHVSLYWYRQALGQGPEFLTYFNYEAQQDKSGLPNDRFSAERPEGSISTLTIQRTEQRDSAMYRCASSRGVAGGGKETQYFGPGTRLLVL.

Here the CDR3 DNA reads TGTGCCAGCAGTACGACTTATGAGCAGTTCTTC. Its protein product is CASSTTYEQFF. The J gene is TRBJ2-1, the V gene TRBV6-2 or TRBV6-3; no clear D. Germline V CDR1 and CDR2: MNHEY, SVGEGT. With 5 bases removed from V and 8 bases from J, the gap between germline ends came to 7 bases. The CDR3 is 11 residues long.

This sequence joins TRBV5-4 and TRBJ2-7; 9 nucleotides line up with TRBD2. This CDR3 has 15 residues. J gave up 5 bases and V 3 bases, and 9 bases lay outside the gene matches. CDR1 is SGHNT, CDR2 YYREEE, per germline (reference sequence). In DNA form, the CDR3 reads TGTGCCAGCAGCTCCCCTAAGCGGGAGGTCAACGAGCAGTACTTC. Its translation: CASSSPKREVNEQYF.

This clonotype showed up just a few times. The gene calls are TRBV6-1 and TRBJ2-7; 10 bases match TRBD2. Germline V gene sequence: CDR1 MNHNS, CDR2 SASEGT. CDR3 length: 18 amino acids. The ends lost 5 bases at V and 2 bases at J; junction bases unmatched: 15. CDR3 sequence (DNA): TGTGCCAGCAGTCCCAGGGGAGCGGGAGGGCCGGGAGCCTACGAGCAGTACTTC. This gives the protein CASSPRGAGGPGAYEQYF.

This clonotype was detected many times. The chain recombines TRBV4-3 with TRBJ2-2; D is perhaps TRBD2 (5 bases). V was cut by 0 bases and J by 5 bases, with 13 bases left in between. This CDR3 spans 16 amino acids. CDR1 LGHNA and CDR2 YSLEER come from the germline V gene. The CDR3 sequence: CASSQEPGDRTGELFF. As DNA, the CDR3 is TGCGCCAGCAGCCAAGAGCCCGGGGATCGAACCGGGGAGCTGTTTTTT.

This clonotype was recorded a few times. The J gene is TRBJ2-1, the V gene TRBV20-1; D is uncertain. V gave up 6 bases and J gave up 2 bases, with 17 bases separating them. CDR3 length equals 15 residues. Germline V gene sequence: CDR1 DFQATT, CDR2 SNEGSKA (reference sequence). In nucleotides, the CDR3 is TGCAGTGCCCACCCCGCGGAGAAAACCTACAATGAGCAGTTCTTC. It encodes CSAHPAEKTYNEQFF.

The chain has TRBV4-3 and TRBJ2-1, with TRBD2 identical over 8 bases. Germline V gene data show CDR1 as LGHNA and CDR2 as YSLEER. Unmatched junction bases numbered 9, after V lost 4 bases and J lost 4 bases. CDR3 length: 16 amino acids. As DNA, the CDR3 is TGCGCCAGCAGCCCGTTAGCGGGAAATGGGTACAATGAGCAGTTCTTC. Translation gives CASSPLAGNGYNEQFF.

The genes are TRBV7-2 and TRBJ2-5; a weak D match, TRBD1 (6 bases). The CDR3 length is 16 residues. Germline assignment: CDR1 SGHTA and CDR2 FQGNSA. The ends were cut back, 8 bases at V and 5 bases at J, with 24 bases in the middle. CDR3 sequence: CASALAIGGQGETQYF. The CDR3 nucleotides read TGTGCCAGCGCCTTGGCTATCGGAGGTCAGGGGGAGACCCAGTACTTC.

The CDR3 protein is CSVDRSGIKGEQYF. The CDR3 DNA is TGCAGCGTTGATAGGTCGGGGATAAAGGGCGAGCAGTACTTC. J is TRBJ2-7 and V is TRBV29-1, with TRBD2 as a possible D gene (5 bases). CDR1 and CDR2 from the germline V gene are SQVTM and ANQGSEA. This CDR3 contains 14 residues. V lost 3 bases, J lost 6 bases, and 18 bases lay in between.

This clonotype came up a few times. This chain connects TRBV4-3 to TRBJ2-1; D uncertain. Germline V gene lookup returns CDR1 LGHNA and CDR2 YSLEER. This CDR3 contains 13 residues. V lost 0 bases, J lost 7 bases, and 7 bases lay in between. The CDR3 nucleotides read TGCGCCAGCAGCCAAGATTCGAGGAATGAGCAGTTCTTC. It translates to CASSQDSRNEQFF.

This clonotype has just a few counts. The CDR3 region has the DNA TGTGCCAGCAGCGAGGGGACTCGTTCCTACAATGAGCAGTTCTTC. Its protein product is CASSEGTRSYNEQFF. J is TRBJ2-1 and V is TRBV9, with a tentative D call TRBD2 (6 bases). Germline-derived CDR1 and CDR2 are SGDLS and YYNGEE. The V and J ends lost 3 bases and 1 base respectively, with 11 bases between them. The CDR3 has 15 residues.